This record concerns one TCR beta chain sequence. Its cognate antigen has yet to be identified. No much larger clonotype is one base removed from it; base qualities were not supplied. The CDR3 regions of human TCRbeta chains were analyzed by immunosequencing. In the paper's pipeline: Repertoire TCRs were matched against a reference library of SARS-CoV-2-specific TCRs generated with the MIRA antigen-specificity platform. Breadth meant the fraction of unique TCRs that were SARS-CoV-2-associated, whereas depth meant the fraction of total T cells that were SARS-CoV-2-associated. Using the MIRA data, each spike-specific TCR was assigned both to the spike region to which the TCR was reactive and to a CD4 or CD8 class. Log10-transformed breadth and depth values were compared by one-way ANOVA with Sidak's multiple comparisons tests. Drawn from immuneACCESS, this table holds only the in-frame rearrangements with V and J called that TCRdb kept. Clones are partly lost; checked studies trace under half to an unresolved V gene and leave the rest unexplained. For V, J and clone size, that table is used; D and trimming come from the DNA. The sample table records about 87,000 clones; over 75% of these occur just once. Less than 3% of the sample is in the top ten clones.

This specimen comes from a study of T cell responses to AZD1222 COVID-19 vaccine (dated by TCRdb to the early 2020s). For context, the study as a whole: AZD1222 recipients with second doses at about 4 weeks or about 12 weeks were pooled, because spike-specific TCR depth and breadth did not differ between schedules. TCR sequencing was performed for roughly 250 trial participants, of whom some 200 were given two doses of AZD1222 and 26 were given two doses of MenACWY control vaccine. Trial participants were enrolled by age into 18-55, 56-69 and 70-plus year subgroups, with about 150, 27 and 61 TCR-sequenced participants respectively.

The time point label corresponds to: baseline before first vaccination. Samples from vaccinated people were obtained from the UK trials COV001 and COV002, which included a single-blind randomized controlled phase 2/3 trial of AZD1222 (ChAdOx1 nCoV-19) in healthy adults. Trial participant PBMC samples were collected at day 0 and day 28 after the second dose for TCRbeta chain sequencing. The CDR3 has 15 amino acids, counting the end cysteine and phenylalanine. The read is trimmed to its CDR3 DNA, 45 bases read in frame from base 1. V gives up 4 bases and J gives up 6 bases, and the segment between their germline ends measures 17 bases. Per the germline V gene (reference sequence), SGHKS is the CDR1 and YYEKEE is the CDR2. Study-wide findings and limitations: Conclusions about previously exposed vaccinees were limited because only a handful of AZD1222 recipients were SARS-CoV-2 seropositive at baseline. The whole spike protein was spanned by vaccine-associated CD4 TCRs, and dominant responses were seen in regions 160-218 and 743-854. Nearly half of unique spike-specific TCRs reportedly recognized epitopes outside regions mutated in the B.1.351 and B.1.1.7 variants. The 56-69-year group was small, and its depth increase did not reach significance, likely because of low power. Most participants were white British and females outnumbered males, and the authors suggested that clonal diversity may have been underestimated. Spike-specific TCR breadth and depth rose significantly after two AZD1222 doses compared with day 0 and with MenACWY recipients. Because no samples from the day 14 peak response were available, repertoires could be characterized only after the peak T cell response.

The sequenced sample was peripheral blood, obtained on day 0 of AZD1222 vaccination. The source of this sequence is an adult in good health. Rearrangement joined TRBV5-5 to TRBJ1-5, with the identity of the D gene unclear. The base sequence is TGTGCCAGCAGCCCGGGTTGGGTAAAAGGTCAGCCCCAGCATTTT. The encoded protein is CASSPGWVKGQPQHF.